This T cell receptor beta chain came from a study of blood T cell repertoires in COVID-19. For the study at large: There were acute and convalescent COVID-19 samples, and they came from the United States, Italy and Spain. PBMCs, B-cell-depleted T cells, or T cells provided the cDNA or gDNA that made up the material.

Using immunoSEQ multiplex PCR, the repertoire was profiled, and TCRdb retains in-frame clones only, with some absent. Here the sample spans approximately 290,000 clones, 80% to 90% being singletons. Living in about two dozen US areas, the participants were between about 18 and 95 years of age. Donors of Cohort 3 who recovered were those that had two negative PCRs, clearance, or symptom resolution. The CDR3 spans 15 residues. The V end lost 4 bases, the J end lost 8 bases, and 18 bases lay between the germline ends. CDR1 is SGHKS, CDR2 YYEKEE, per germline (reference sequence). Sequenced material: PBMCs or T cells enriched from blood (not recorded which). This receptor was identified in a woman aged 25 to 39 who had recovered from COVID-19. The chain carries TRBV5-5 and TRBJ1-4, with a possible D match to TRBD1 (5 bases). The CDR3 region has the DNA TGTGCCAGCAGCCCGGCCGGGGGAGGTGGCGAAAAACTGTTTTTT. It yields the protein CASSPAGGGGEKLFF.